The 21 T cell receptor beta chains presented below share a single source sample, sequenced in a study of cytomegalovirus exposure and HLA in healthy donors. 60 Vbeta and 13 Jbeta primers were used in PCR. Measured with immunoSEQ multiplex PCR; TCRdb has only the in-frame clones, and not every one. The sample records 70,000 to 95,000 clones, more than 60% being singletons. Input material: PBMCs. These receptors were obtained from a man aged 40-50 years in good health and CMV-seronegative.

The rearrangement links TRBV18 to TRBJ1-3, with 7 bases that match TRBD1. Germline V lookup: CDR1 KGHSH, CDR2 LQKENI. The trim removed 3 bases at V and 2 bases at J, leaving 1 base unmatched. The CDR3 runs 14 residues. The CDR3 protein is CASSPDRAGNTIYF. CDR3 bases: TGTGCCAGCTCACCCGACAGGGCTGGAAACACCATATATTTT. Variable domain in full (rest from reference TRBV18 and TRBJ1-3): NAGVMQNPRHLVRRRGQEARLRCSPMKGHSHVYWYRQLPEEGLKFMVYLQKENIIDESGMPKERFSAEFPKEGPSILRIQQVVRGDSAAYFCASSPDRAGNTIYFGEGSWLTVV.

The chain links TRBV5-1 to TRBJ2-7; D remains unclear. The germline gives CDR1 SGHRS, CDR2 YFSETQ. The CDR3 consists of 13 residues. V dropped 5 bases and J dropped 5 bases, with 14 bases sitting between them. The CDR3 reads CASSSGSGDEQYF. As DNA, the CDR3 is TGCGCCAGCAGTTCTGGCTCCGGAGACGAGCAGTACTTC. Using reference TRBV5-1 and TRBJ2-7 for the parts outside the CDR3, the full variable domain is KAGVTQTPRYLIKTRGQQVTLSCSPISGHRSVSWYQQTPGQGLQFLFEYFSETQRNKGNFPGRFSGRQFSNSRSEMNVSTLELGDSALYLCASSSGSGDEQYFGPGTRLTVT.

The J gene is TRBJ1-5, the V gene TRBV7-9; tentative D call: TRBD1 (6 bases). This CDR3 has 15 amino acids. Germline CDR1 is SEHNR and CDR2 is FQNEAQ (reference sequence). Trimming cost V 4 bases and J 3 bases, with 13 bases left between them. This chain's CDR3 is CASSSTGQPNQPQHF. CDR3 in DNA: TGTGCCAGCAGCTCGACCGGACAGCCCAATCAGCCCCAGCATTTT.

The V and J genes are TRBV18 and TRBJ2-5, with D maybe TRBD1 (5 bases). Germline V gene lookup returns CDR1 KGHSH and CDR2 LQKENI. The V and J ends lost 6 bases and 2 bases respectively, with 10 bases between them. The CDR3 spans 13 residues. The CDR3 spells CASSSRQQETQYF. Here the CDR3 DNA reads TGTGCCAGCTCGTCCCGACAGCAAGAGACCCAGTACTTC.

For the CDR3, the DNA is TGTGCCAGCAGTTCTACGGGCTACGAGCAGTACTTC. Translated, it gives CASSSTGYEQYF. This chain joins TRBV6-6 and TRBJ2-7, with D hard to call. Germline V gives CDR1 MNHNY, CDR2 SVGAGI (reference sequence). The CDR3 totals 12 residues. V was shortened by 4 bases and J by 3 bases, with 7 bases between the two germline ends.

The rearrangement uses TRBV27 and TRBJ2-5; D may be TRBD1 (6 bases). The V gene lost 0 bases and the J gene lost 4 bases, with 18 bases spanning the gap. This CDR3 comprises 17 residues. CDR1 and CDR2 (germline): MNHEY, SMNVEV (reference sequence). CDR3 DNA sequence: TGTGCCAGCAGTTTATCTATGGCGCAGGGGCGCCGAGAGACCCAGTACTTC. As protein: CASSLSMAQGRRETQYF.

The chain's CDR3 is CASSFSRNGYTF. In DNA form, the CDR3 reads TGTGCCAGCAGTTTCTCCAGGAATGGCTACACCTTC. The chain uses TRBV28 and TRBJ1-2; no definite D call. Trimming took 3 bases from V and 6 from J, leaving 8 bases between them. Germline CDR1 reads MDHEN; CDR2 reads SYDVKM. This CDR3 spans 12 amino acids.

This sequence joins TRBV6-6 and TRBJ2-5; weak D call: TRBD2 (6 bases). The germline V gene has CDR1 MNHNY and CDR2 SVGAGI (reference sequence). V dropped 8 bases and J dropped 5 bases, with 21 bases sitting between them. CDR3 length equals 15 residues. CDR3 DNA: TGTGCCAGCCAAGTTGGCGGGACCGGTGGGGAGACCCAGTACTTC. As protein: CASQVGGTGGETQYF.

A few counts support this clone. As DNA, the CDR3 is TGTGCCATGACAGGGGCATTTGCCGGGGAGCTGTTTTTT. As protein: CAMTGAFAGELFF. This chain uses TRBV10-3 with TRBJ2-2; 8 bases are a match to TRBD1. This CDR3 region has 13 residues. The V and J ends lost 9 bases and 6 bases, in that order; junction bases with no gene match: 6. The germline V gene encodes CDR1 ENHRY and CDR2 SYGVKD.

V usage is TRBV18 and J usage is TRBJ1-1, with D hard to call. The V end was cut by 6 bases, the J end by 0 bases, with 8 bases between. Per germline, CDR1 KGHSH and CDR2 LQKENI. CDR3 length: 13 residues. CDR3 loop: CASSSEMNTEAFF. CDR3 bases: TGTGCCAGCTCCTCCGAGATGAACACTGAAGCTTTCTTT.

This clone was detected only a few times. The chain carries TRBV2 and TRBJ1-5; no clear D gene. CDR1 SNHLY and CDR2 FYNNEI come from the germline V gene. V dropped 1 base and J dropped 7 bases, with 11 bases sitting between them. This CDR3 is 14 amino acids long. CDR3 nucleotides: TGTGCCAGCAGTGAAGGTCAGGAGGTGCAGCCCCAGCATTTT. Protein: CASSEGQEVQPQHF.

J is TRBJ2-1 and V is TRBV7-3, with D possibly TRBD2 on 6 matching bases. CDR1 and CDR2 from the germline V gene are SGHTA and FQGTGA. The CDR3 contains 15 residues. Trimming shortened V by 6 bases and J by 5 bases, and 17 bases separated the two germline ends. The DNA of the CDR3 is TGTGCCAGCAGTCTATCGGGGCGGGAAAACAATGAGCAGTTCTTC. This sequence encodes CASSLSGRENNEQFF.

The chain couples TRBV2 to TRBJ2-1; 10 nucleotides match TRBD2. Trimming took 7 bases from V and 10 from J; bases not matched to a gene: 10. The CDR3 length is 14 residues. Germline CDR1 and CDR2: SNHLY and FYNNEI. CDR3 bases: TGTGCCAGCACTTGGCTAGCGGGAGCAGAGGAGCAGTTCTTC. It translates to CASTWLAGAEEQFF.

The rearrangement links TRBV2 to TRBJ2-1, with D possibly TRBD1 on 6 matching bases. Between the trimmed V and J ends, which lost 8 bases and 3 bases, there was a span of 11 bases. The CDR3 has 13 residues. The germline V gene encodes CDR1 SNHLY and CDR2 FYNNEI. CDR3 sequence: CASSQGVYNEQFF. DNA of the CDR3: TGTGCCAGCTCACAGGGAGTCTACAATGAGCAGTTCTTC.

The chain carries TRBV7-2 and TRBJ2-3, with D hard to call. V gave up 5 bases and J gave up 2 bases, with 5 bases separating them. The CDR3 totals 12 residues. Germline lookup yields CDR1 SGHTA and CDR2 FQGNSA. CDR3 loop: CASSPYTDTQYF. The CDR3 bases are TGTGCCAGCAGCCCCTACACAGATACGCAGTATTTT.

CDR3 residues: CASSLGGSIHEQYF. The DNA of the CDR3 is TGTGCCAGCAGCTTAGGCGGGAGTATCCACGAGCAGTACTTC. This sequence joins TRBV11-1 and TRBJ2-7; TRBD2 aligns across 7 bases. Germline values: CDR1 SGHAT, CDR2 FQDESV (reference sequence). With 1 base clipped from V and 5 bases from J, the junction kept 5 bases outside the gene matches. The CDR3 consists of 14 residues.

This chain joins TRBV4-1 and TRBJ1-2; TRBD1 matches 7 bases. From germline, CDR1 is MGHRA and CDR2 YSYEKL. V lost 5 bases, J lost 7 bases, and 1 base stayed unmatched. The CDR3 has 11 residues. The CDR3 spells CASSSGGGYTF. CDR3 sequence (DNA): TGCGCCAGCAGCTCAGGGGGTGGCTACACCTTC.

This chain uses TRBV30 with TRBJ1-4, with no clear D. This CDR3 has 14 amino acids. V lost 4 bases, J lost 0 bases, and 9 bases lay in between. The germline gives CDR1 GTSNPN, CDR2 SVGIG (reference sequence). The CDR3 loop is CAWKGGATNEKLFF. DNA of the CDR3: TGTGCCTGGAAGGGAGGCGCAACTAATGAAAAACTGTTTTTT.

This rearrangement joins TRBV2 to TRBJ1-1; the D is unclear. The CDR3 extends over 15 amino acids. The germline V gene encodes CDR1 SNHLY and CDR2 FYNNEI. Deletions cut 2 bases from V and 4 bases from J, with 14 bases between. The DNA of the CDR3 is TGTGCCAGCAGTGAATACGGAATCCGGGGCACTGAAGCTTTCTTT. It specifies CASSEYGIRGTEAFF.

J is TRBJ1-1 and V is TRBV4-3, with 8 bases lining up with TRBD1. V shed 2 bases and J 8 bases; nucleotides not matched to a gene: 7. This CDR3 has 14 amino acids. Germline-derived CDR1 and CDR2 are LGHNA and YSLEER. CDR3 sequence reads: CASSQRTGRGEAFF. The CDR3 nucleotides are TGCGCCAGCAGCCAACGGACAGGGAGAGGGGAAGCTTTCTTT.

V gene TRBV5-1 combines with J gene TRBJ2-7; 8 bases line up with TRBD2. The germline V gene encodes CDR1 SGHRS and CDR2 YFSETQ. The J segment lost 6 bases and the V segment lost 1 base, leaving 3 bases of the junction unmatched. The CDR3 spans 13 residues. The CDR3 bases are TGCGCCAGCAGCTTGAGCGGGAGAGGCGAGCAGTACTTC. Protein: CASSLSGRGEQYF.